This T cell receptor (beta chain) derives from a study of blood T cell repertoires in COVID-19. Study overall: The United States, Italy and Spain were the sources of the acute and convalescent COVID-19 samples. Sample material is recorded as cDNA or gDNA derived from T cells, B-cell-depleted T cells, or PBMCs.

In the original workflow: Nucleated cell counts were estimated from reference gene primer amplification. Assay: immunoSEQ multiplex PCR; the TCRdb copy retains only in-frame clones and omits some. From that table come the V and J calls and clone size; the DNA was used to work out D and trimming. The sample records around 230,000 clones, approximately 82% being singletons. CDR1 is KGHDR and CDR2 is SFDVKD in the germline V gene. The CDR3 loop spans 12 amino acids. V gave up 8 bases and J gave up 2 bases, with 8 bases separating them. The sequenced material came from peripheral blood. This receptor was taken from a woman aged 50 to 65 with acute or convalescent COVID-19. The chain links TRBV24-1 to TRBJ1-2, with D possibly TRBD1 on 5 matching bases. CDR3 nucleotides: TGTGCCACCATGGACAAGAACTATGGCTACACCTTC. It is translated as CATMDKNYGYTF.